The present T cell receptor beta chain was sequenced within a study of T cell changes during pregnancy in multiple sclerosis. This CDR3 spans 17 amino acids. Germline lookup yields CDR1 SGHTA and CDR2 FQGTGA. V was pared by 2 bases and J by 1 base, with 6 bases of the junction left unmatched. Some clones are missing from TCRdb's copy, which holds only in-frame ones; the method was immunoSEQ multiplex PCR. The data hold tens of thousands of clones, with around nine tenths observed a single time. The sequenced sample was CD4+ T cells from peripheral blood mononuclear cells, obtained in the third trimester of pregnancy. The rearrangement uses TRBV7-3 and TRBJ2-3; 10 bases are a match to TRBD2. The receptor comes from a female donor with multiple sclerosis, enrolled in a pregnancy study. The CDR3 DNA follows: TGTGCCAGCAGCTTAGAGGCTAGCGGGGGCCGCACAGATACGCAGTATTTT. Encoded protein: CASSLEASGGRTDTQYF. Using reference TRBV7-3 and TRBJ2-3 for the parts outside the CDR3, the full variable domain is GAGVSQTPSNKVTEKGKYVELRCDPISGHTALYWYRQSLGQGPEFLIYFQGTGAADDSGLPNDRFFAVRPEGSVSTLKIQRTERGDSAVYLCASSLEASGGRTDTQYFGPGTRLTVL.